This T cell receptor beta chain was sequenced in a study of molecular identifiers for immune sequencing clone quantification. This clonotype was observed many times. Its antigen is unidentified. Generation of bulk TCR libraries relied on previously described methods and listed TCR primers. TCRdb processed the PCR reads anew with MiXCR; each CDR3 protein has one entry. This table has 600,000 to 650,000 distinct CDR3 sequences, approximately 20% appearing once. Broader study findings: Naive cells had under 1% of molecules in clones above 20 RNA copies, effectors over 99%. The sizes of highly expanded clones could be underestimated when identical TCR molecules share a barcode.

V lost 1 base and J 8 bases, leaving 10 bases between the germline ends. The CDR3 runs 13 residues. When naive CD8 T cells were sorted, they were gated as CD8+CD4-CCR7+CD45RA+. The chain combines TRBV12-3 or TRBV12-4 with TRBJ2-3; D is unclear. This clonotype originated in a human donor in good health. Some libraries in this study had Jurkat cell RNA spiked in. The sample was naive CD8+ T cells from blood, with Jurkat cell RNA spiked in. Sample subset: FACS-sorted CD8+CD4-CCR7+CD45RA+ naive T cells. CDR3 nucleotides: TGTGCCAGCAGTTTAGTAGGGATGGGTACGCAGTATTTT. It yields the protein CASSLVGMGTQYF.